The following is a T cell receptor beta chain sequence with its context. Its target is unknown. These data originate in a study of memory CD4+ T cells and cytomegalovirus serostatus. The study's findings and limits: Median bootstrapped AUC for CMV status was about 0.95 originally, roughly 0.92 US-trained.

As handled by the study authors: After removing out-of-frame reads, over 2 million distinct TCRbeta sequences remained. Generated by immunoSEQ multiplex PCR, the TCRdb table keeps only in-frame clones and is missing some. V and J calls and clone size are those listed in that table; D and trimming were worked out from the DNA. The repertoire includes 50,000 to 75,000 clones, 80% to 85% of them detected once, and over 0.7% sits in the top ten. Single viable CD3+CD4+CD8-CD45RO+ cells were sorted as the memory CD4+ T cells. Total CD4+ T cells were enriched by CD4 positive selection. Sequencing input: memory CD4+ T cells from blood. The TCR was taken from an adult in good health and CMV-seronegative.

DNA for the CDR3: TGTGCCAGCAGCTTCGGTAAACAGGGGGCGTCGAGCTCCTACAATGAGCAGTTCTTC. This sequence encodes CASSFGKQGASSSYNEQFF. V is TRBV11-2 and J is TRBJ2-1; 9 bases align to TRBD1. The length of the CDR3 is 19 residues. Germline V gives CDR1 SGHAT, CDR2 FQNNGV. V lost 3 bases to trimming and J lost 0 bases; unmatched junction nucleotides: 12.